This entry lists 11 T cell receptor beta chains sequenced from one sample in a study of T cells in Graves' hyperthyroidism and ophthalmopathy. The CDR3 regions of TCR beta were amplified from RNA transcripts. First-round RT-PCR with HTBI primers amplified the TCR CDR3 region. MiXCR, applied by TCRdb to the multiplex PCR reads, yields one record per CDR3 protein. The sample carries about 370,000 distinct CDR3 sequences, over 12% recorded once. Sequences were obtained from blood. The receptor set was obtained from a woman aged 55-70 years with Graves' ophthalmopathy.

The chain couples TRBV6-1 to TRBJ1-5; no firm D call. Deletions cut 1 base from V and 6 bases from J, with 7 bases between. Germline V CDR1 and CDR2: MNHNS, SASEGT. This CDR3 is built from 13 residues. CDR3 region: CASSEGWGQPQHF. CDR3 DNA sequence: TGTGCCAGCAGTGAAGGGTGGGGTCAGCCCCAGCATTTT.

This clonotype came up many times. CDR3 nucleotides: TGTGCCAGCTCACCGGTTAAAGGGAGGGCCACTGAAGCTTTCTTT. Its translation: CASSPVKGRATEAFF. V usage is TRBV18 and J usage is TRBJ1-1; D gene uncertain. CDR3 length equals 15 residues. The V end lost 3 bases, the J end lost 4 bases, and 15 bases lay between the germline ends. Germline V CDR1 and CDR2: KGHSH, LQKENI.

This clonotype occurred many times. The CDR3 sequence is CASSFQVDTGELFF. DNA for the CDR3: TGTGCCAGCAGTTTTCAGGTTGACACCGGGGAGCTGTTTTTT. The J gene is TRBJ2-2, the V gene TRBV6-5, with no clear D. CDR3 size: 14 residues. CDR1 and CDR2 (germline): MNHEY, SVGAGI. Trimming cost V 4 bases and J 3 bases, with 9 bases left between them.

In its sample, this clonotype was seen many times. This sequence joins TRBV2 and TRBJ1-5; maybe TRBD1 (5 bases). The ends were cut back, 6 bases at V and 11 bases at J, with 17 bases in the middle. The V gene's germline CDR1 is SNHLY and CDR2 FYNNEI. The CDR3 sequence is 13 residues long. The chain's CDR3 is CASRGGLTPTQHF. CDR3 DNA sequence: TGTGCCAGCAGGGGGGGACTCACCCCGACCCAGCATTTT.

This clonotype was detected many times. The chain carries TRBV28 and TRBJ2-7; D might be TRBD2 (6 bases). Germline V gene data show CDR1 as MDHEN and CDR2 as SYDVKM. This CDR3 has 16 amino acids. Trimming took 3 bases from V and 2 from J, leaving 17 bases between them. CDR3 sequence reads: CASSLGFGSGAYEQYF. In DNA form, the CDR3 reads TGTGCCAGCAGTTTGGGCTTCGGTAGCGGTGCCTACGAGCAGTACTTC.

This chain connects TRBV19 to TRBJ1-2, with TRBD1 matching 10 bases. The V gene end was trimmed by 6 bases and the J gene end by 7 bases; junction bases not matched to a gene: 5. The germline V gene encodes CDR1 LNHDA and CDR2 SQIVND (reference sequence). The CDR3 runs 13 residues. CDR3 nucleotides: TGTGCCAGTAGCGACAGGGGGCTATTTGGCTACACCTTC. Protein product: CASSDRGLFGYTF.

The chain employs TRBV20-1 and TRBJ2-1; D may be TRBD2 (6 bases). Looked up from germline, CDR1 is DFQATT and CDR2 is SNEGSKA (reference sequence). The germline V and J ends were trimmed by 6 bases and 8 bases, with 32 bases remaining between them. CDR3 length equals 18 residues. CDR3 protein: CSASPPPGGEAPLDEQFF. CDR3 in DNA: TGCAGTGCCAGTCCCCCCCCCGGGGGAGAAGCCCCCCTGGATGAGCAGTTCTTC.

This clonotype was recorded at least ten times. CDR3 nucleotides: TGTGCCAGCAGCTTAGATCGACACCCGGACGGTAGCTCCTACAATGAGCAGTTCTTC. This translates into CASSLDRHPDGSSYNEQFF. V is TRBV11-3 and J is TRBJ2-1; D is undetermined. CDR1 and CDR2 from the germline V gene are SGHNT and YENEEA. With 0 bases removed from V and 0 bases from J, the gap between germline ends came to 18 bases. This CDR3 is 19 amino acids long.

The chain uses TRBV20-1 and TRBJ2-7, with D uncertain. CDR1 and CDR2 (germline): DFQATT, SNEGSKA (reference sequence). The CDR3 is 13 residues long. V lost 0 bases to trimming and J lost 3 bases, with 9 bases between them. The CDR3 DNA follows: TGCAGTGCTAGAGAGGTGGGGTACTACGAGCAGTACTTC. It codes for CSAREVGYYEQYF.

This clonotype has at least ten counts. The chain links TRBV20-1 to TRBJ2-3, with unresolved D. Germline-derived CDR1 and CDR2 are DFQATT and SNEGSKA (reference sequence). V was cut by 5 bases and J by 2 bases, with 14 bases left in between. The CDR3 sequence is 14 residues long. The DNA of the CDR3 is TGCAGTGCTCCCCAAAGGGCCCCCACAGATACGCAGTATTTT. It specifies CSAPQRAPTDTQYF.

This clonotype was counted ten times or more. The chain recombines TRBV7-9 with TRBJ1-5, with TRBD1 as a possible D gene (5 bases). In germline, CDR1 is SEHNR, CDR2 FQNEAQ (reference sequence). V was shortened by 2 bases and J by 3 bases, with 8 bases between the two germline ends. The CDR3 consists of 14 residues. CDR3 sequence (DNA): TGTGCCAGCAGCTTATCAGGGTTCAATCAGCCCCAGCATTTT. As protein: CASSLSGFNQPQHF.